This T cell receptor beta chain stems from a study of Ad26.COV2.S vaccination and SARS-CoV-2 variants. Study details: Vaccine-arm donor from the placebo-controlled COV1001 Ad26.COV2.S trial. Ad26.COV2.S shots went into the muscle once or twice, 56 days apart. Study-wide findings and caveats: An underestimation of total T cell responses may have resulted from the TCR breadth and depth analyses. With respect to non-spike TCR breadth, vaccine and placebo recipients were similar.

Germline-derived CDR1 and CDR2 are LGHDT and YNNKEL (reference sequence). The CDR3 is 15 residues long. J lost 9 bases, V lost 0 bases, and 5 bases had no gene match. Assay used: immunoSEQ multiplex PCR; TCRdb lists only in-frame clones, some missing. Of about 350,000 clones listed, roughly 91% were seen once; the top ten hold roughly 5%. As regards this clone: Its cognate antigen is unknown.

Treatment in this sample: some 20 received Ad26.COV2.S at low or high dose, single or two shots; about 5 received placebo; per-sample allocation not given. Repertoires come from day 63 after the first vaccine or placebo injection. This chain connects TRBV3-1 (or the pseudogene TRBV3-2) to TRBJ1-6, with 7 bases lining up with TRBD1. This TCR was sampled from a person between 18 and 65 years old who received the Ad26.COV2.S COVID-19 vaccine or a placebo. The sequenced sample was peripheral blood, obtained in a trial of Ad26.COV2.S vaccine versus placebo. The CDR3 sequence: CASSQDAGGTSPLHF. The CDR3 DNA sequence: TGTGCCAGCAGCCAAGATGCAGGGGGAACTTCACCCCTCCACTTT.